Listed here is a single T cell receptor (beta chain). This sample was included in a study of technical replicates of blood from several donors. TCRdb's copy holds only in-frame clones and misses some; the assay was immunoSEQ multiplex PCR. The sample contains 70,000 to 90,000 clones, around 94% of which appear only once. The CDR3 spans 14 residues. The ends lost 6 bases at V and 5 bases at J; junction bases unmatched: 7. CDR1 and CDR2 (germline): SGDLS, YYNGEE. The sample consisted of T cells isolated from PBMCs. The sequence came from a human donor in good health. V is TRBV9 and J is TRBJ2-5; 10 bases are a match to TRBD2. The DNA for the CDR3 is TGTGCCAGCACTAGAGCGGGAGGGTATGAGACCCAGTACTTC. Translated, it gives CASTRAGGYETQYF.